This T cell receptor (beta chain) derives from a study of T cell repertoires in cytomegalovirus infection. Study information: Both CMV infection and a matching HLA type were indicated by public TCR beta signatures. The study's findings and limits: Clonotypes of TCR beta that were HLA-C-restricted and CMV-specific dominated the ex vivo response. Based on cumulative public TCR beta family frequency, carriers of CMV plus the relevant HLA were identified.

MiXCR was run by TCRdb on the reads, yielding one entry per CDR3 protein. The sample consists of roughly 310,000 distinct CDR3 sequences, about a sixth of them appearing once. Germline-derived CDR1 and CDR2 are SGHTA and FQGNSA. V was trimmed by 5 bases and J by 8 bases, leaving 12 bases between them. The CDR3 has 13 residues. This clonotype was counted many times. Its antigen is not identified. This TCR derives from a human donor in good health (CMV status not recorded). Some clones in this sample may be carry-over from other donors' samples. The rearrangement uses TRBV7-2 and TRBJ1-4; the D is unclear. The sequencing sample was made of PBMCs. The CDR3 nucleotides read TGTGCCAGCAGCCCCGGGCCCGAGGAAAAACTGTTTTTT. Its translation: CASSPGPEEKLFF.